These T cell receptor beta chains were read from a single sample in a study of blood T cell repertoires in COVID-19. Assay: immunoSEQ multiplex PCR; the TCRdb copy retains only in-frame clones and omits some. The repertoire holds about 120,000 clones, more than 85% seen once, with roughly 3.9% in the top ten. Sequenced sample: peripheral blood. The receptors here all came from a man aged 55 to 70 with COVID-19, enrolled during active disease. CDR3s include the opening cysteine and the closing phenylalanine or tryptophan.

j_call: TRBJ1-2
v_call: TRBV14
cdr3_aa: CASSRNPVTGVGYTF

j_call: TRBJ2-2
v_call: TRBV5-6
cdr3_aa: CASNLAGGATGELFF

j_call: TRBJ2-7
v_call: TRBV2
cdr3_aa: CASARDRGDEQYF

j_call: TRBJ2-1
v_call: TRBV5-1
cdr3_aa: CASSLSGGAWNEQFF

j_call: TRBJ1-2
v_call: TRBV29-1
cdr3_aa: CSDSAGTGKSYGYTF

j_call: TRBJ1-2
v_call: TRBV4-2
cdr3_aa: CASSQGQDANYGYTF

j_call: TRBJ2-3
v_call: TRBV14
cdr3_aa: CASSLGGGADTQYF

j_call: TRBJ1-2
v_call: TRBV7-9
cdr3_aa: CASSLGGEANYGYTF

j_call: TRBJ1-2
v_call: TRBV5-6
cdr3_aa: CASSLGDRTPWGYTF

j_call: TRBJ1-2
v_call: TRBV4-1
cdr3_aa: CASSQGPITNYGYTF

j_call: TRBJ1-1
v_call: TRBV6-5
cdr3_aa: CASSYERQEAFF

j_call: TRBJ2-7
v_call: TRBV9
cdr3_aa: CASSVGDYVREQYF

j_call: TRBJ1-2
v_call: TRBV5-1
cdr3_aa: CASSLTGEVYGYTF

j_call: TRBJ2-3
v_call: TRBV30
cdr3_aa: CAWSPGGTQYF

j_call: TRBJ1-4
v_call: TRBV2
cdr3_aa: CASSTADEKLFF

j_call: TRBJ1-6
v_call: TRBV7-2
cdr3_aa: CASSLVPGLNSPLHF

j_call: TRBJ1-6
v_call: TRBV5-6
cdr3_aa: CASSLNRGSSYNSPLHF

j_call: TRBJ1-1
v_call: TRBV29-1
cdr3_aa: CSVNKLNTEAFF

j_call: TRBJ1-6
v_call: TRBV4-1
cdr3_aa: CASSPDSSSNSPLHF

j_call: TRBJ1-3
v_call: TRBV4-3
cdr3_aa: CASSPKQGIGGNTIYF

j_call: TRBJ1-3
v_call: TRBV7-9
cdr3_aa: CASSLAGQGYNTIYF

j_call: TRBJ2-6
v_call: TRBV7-6
cdr3_aa: CASSLTGAGANVLTF

j_call: TRBJ2-3
v_call: TRBV4-1
cdr3_aa: CASSQEWSGDTQYF

j_call: TRBJ1-5
v_call: TRBV4-1
cdr3_aa: CASSQDPVSVSNQPQHF

j_call: TRBJ2-7
v_call: TRBV9
cdr3_aa: CASSPHPGQAYEQYF

j_call: TRBJ1-1
v_call: TRBV19
cdr3_aa: CASSIGTGTGRLNTEAFF

j_call: TRBJ2-5
v_call: TRBV11-2
cdr3_aa: CASSLRPLAGGQETQYF

j_call: TRBJ2-7
v_call: TRBV6-2/TRBV6-3
cdr3_aa: CASRPSGRYEQYF

j_call: TRBJ1-3
v_call: TRBV19
cdr3_aa: CASSIPTIRTIYF

j_call: TRBJ1-1
v_call: TRBV7-2
cdr3_aa: CASSVGDSNTEAFF

j_call: TRBJ2-3
v_call: TRBV5-6
cdr3_aa: CASSLWQGKYTQYF

j_call: TRBJ1-2
v_call: TRBV11-1
cdr3_aa: CASSLQQSNYGYTF

j_call: TRBJ1-1
v_call: TRBV5-1
cdr3_aa: CASSWRGANTEAFF

j_call: TRBJ1-1
v_call: TRBV5-1
cdr3_aa: CASSLGTGSTEAFF

j_call: TRBJ2-1
v_call: TRBV7-9
cdr3_aa: CASSLGESNEQFF

j_call: TRBJ2-7
v_call: TRBV4-3
cdr3_aa: CASSQDPDRAYEQYF

j_call: TRBJ2-3
v_call: TRBV9
cdr3_aa: CASSPFLAGGATDTQYF

j_call: TRBJ2-2
v_call: TRBV6-5
cdr3_aa: CASTEVNTGELFF

j_call: TRBJ2-1
v_call: TRBV7-2
cdr3_aa: CASTTLGLYNEQFF

j_call: TRBJ2-3
v_call: TRBV5-6
cdr3_aa: CASSLYRVDRGVTDTQYF

j_call: TRBJ2-1
v_call: TRBV19
cdr3_aa: CASSTDFSSYNEQFF

j_call: TRBJ1-1
v_call: TRBV12-3/TRBV12-4
cdr3_aa: CASSIRQLEAFF